The subject of this entry is one T cell receptor beta chain. Its antigen is unknown. Qualities for individual bases were not recorded, and no much larger clone is one base off. The sample originates from a study of shared clonotypes between healthy human individuals (TCRdb year 2020). For context, the study as a whole: The cohort comprised two women and a few men aged 18 to 49 years. Between about 0.9 and 9 billion PBMCs per donor were obtained by leukapheresis. To increase sequencing depth and limit assay-specific biases, different laboratories used diverse techniques to prepare libraries and sequence TCR repertoires. To estimate repertoire size and how much clonotype sharing occurs between individuals, the study deeply sequenced the blood TCR repertoires of about five healthy adults. For each donor, CD4 naive and CD4 memory were each run on three plates, CD8 naive on two plates, and CD8 memory on one plate.

Trimming takes 7 bases off V and 6 bases off J; junction bases not matched to a gene: 14. There are 16 amino acids in the CDR3, from cysteine to phenylalanine inclusive. Left in the record is the CDR3 DNA by itself, 48 bases read in frame from the first base. Per the germline V gene (reference sequence), MNHEY is the CDR1 and SMNVEV is the CDR2. Donors were healthy HIV-negative adults with no recently reported acute infections or vaccinations. All donors were Caucasian adults living in Nashville, Tennessee, USA. Magnetic negative selection was used to enrich CD4+ T cells, after which naive cells were positively selected on CD45RA and the negative fraction became the memory subset. After blood collection by leukapheresis, PBMCs were isolated using Ficoll-Histopaque density gradient centrifugation and then cryopreserved in the vapor phase of liquid nitrogen. Analytical flow cytometry was used to check the purity and quantity of each magnetically sorted T cell population. Each sorted fraction had its genomic DNA isolated and then quantified by UV absorbance on a Nanodrop 2000c.

What the research found in general, with its limitations: Even with the large sequencing depth, rarefaction of the sorted-subset datasets indicated that sequencing was incomplete. Naive subsets generally had larger estimated clonotype richness than memory subsets. Sampling was restricted to blood, and TCR repertoires in tissue are likely to differ from TCR repertoires in blood. Higher generation probabilities were observed for clonotypes shared by all four sorted-subset donors than for non-shared clonotypes. The small number of donors limited the genetic and exposure-history diversity represented. Across four donors, approximately 5% of naive CD4, roughly 3.5% of naive CD8, under 2.5% of memory CD4, and 0.4% of memory CD8 clonotypes were shared. Based on pairwise subsampling, the degree of clonotype sharing among donors was expected to be affected by sequencing depth.

Using the deep immunoSEQ assay, TCR CDR3 regions were amplified from genomic DNA by multiplex PCR. Extracted genomic DNA from each cell subset was spread evenly across all wells of several immunoSEQ 96-well plates, with each plate serving as a replicate. Each replicate PCR for sorted subsets received 150 to 250 ng genomic DNA, equal to tens of thousands of T cell genomes. Purified libraries were measured with a Qubit 3.0 fluorometer, size-checked on a Bioanalyzer 2100, and measured again with the KAPA Library Quantification kit. A separate single-read 150-cycle Illumina NextSeq 550 flow cell was used to sequence each immunoSEQ 96-well plate. On the authors' methods: The immunoSEQ output contained only junctional sequences without quality scores, so filtering could not match that applied to full-length reads. To assign V/J genes and CDR3, sequences were annotated using PyIR, a Python wrapper for IgBLAST v1.9, with IMGT germline references. Reads were removed for weak V/J assignments (E-value above 1e-6), missing CDR3, stop codons, out-of-frame junctions, or ambiguous translated residues. V3J clonotypes were defined as sequences sharing an identical inferred V gene, J gene, and CDR3 amino acid sequence. Percentage overlap between repertoires was calculated by dividing the number of shared unique clonotypes by the size of the smaller repertoire. Richness of each repertoire was evaluated using RTK rarefaction, the Chao1 estimator, and Recon v2.1 estimates of unobserved clonotypes. OLGA was used to compute generation probabilities for all TCRbeta clonotypes that the gDNA method yielded from a few donors. In TCRdb, the immuneACCESS table is reduced to in-frame sequences with V and J assigned. These tables do not hold every clone; where another copy was compared, an unresolved V gene accounts for under half, and the others remain unexplained. The DNA gave D and trimming, while V, J and clone size come from that table. In this sample the table shows about 1.5 million clones, 95% to 99% of which occur a single time. Clones ranked in the top ten supply roughly 0.45% of the sample.

The receptor chain draws on TRBV27 and TRBJ2-1; 8 nucleotides in the junction match TRBD2. The sample was naive CD4+ T cells sorted from blood. This specimen's cell subset or site label, per the study, means: CD45RA+ positively selected. The sequence was obtained from a man younger than 40 in good health. The CDR3 loop reads CASTPRERETFNEQFF. In nucleotide form, the sequence is TGTGCCAGCACCCCCCGCGAGCGGGAGACTTTCAATGAGCAGTTCTTC.